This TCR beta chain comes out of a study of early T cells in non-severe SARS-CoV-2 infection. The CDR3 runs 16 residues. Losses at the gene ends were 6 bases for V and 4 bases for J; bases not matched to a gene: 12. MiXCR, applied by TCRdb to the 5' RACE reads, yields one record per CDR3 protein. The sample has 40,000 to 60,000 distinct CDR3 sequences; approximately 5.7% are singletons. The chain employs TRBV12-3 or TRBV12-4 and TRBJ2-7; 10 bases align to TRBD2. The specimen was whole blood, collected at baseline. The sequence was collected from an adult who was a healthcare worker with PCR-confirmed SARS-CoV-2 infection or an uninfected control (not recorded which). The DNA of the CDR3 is TGTGCCAGCAGCTCCCCCCAGCGGGAGGGCCGGTACGAGCAGTACTTC. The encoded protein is CASSSPQREGRYEQYF.